A single sample gave rise to the 32 T cell receptor beta chains below, sequenced in a study of blood T cell repertoires in COVID-19. Libraries were prepared by immunoSEQ multiplex PCR; TCRdb keeps only in-frame clonotypes and omits some of them. The table has 310,000 or so clones, over 80% seen once. The sample comprised PBMCs or T cells enriched from blood (not recorded which). These receptors originate from a woman between 18 and 29 years old who had recovered from COVID-19.

The table lists this clone with a count of one. CDR3 loop: CASSYWGGTSTDTQYF. CDR3 sequence (DNA): TGTGCCAGCAGTTACTGGGGGGGGACTAGCACAGATACGCAGTATTTT. The chain couples TRBV6-5 to TRBJ2-3, with TRBD2 identical over 7 bases. CDR3 size: 16 residues. The ends lost 1 base at V and 0 bases at J; junction bases unmatched: 4. Germline lookup yields CDR1 MNHEY and CDR2 SVGAGI.

CDR3 DNA: TGTGCCACCAGCAGAGATGCCACAGGGTGGGGCTACACCTTC. It yields the protein CATSRDATGWGYTF. The V and J genes are TRBV15 and TRBJ1-2, with a tentative D call TRBD1 (6 bases). The CDR3 covers 14 residues. The V end was cut by 0 bases, the J end by 8 bases, with 13 bases between. Germline CDR1 LNHNV, CDR2 YYDKDF (reference sequence). Full variable domain (rest looked up from reference TRBV15 and TRBJ1-2): DAMVIQNPRYQVTQFGKPVTLSCSQTLNHNVMYWYQQKSSQAPKLLFHYYDKDFNNEADTPDNFQSRRPNTSFCFLDIRSPGLGDTAMYLCATSRDATGWGYTFGSGTRLTVV.

This chain connects TRBV21-1 to TRBJ2-3; the listed D gene, TRBD1, was not tested against the DNA. TRBV21-1 is listed as a pseudogene. This CDR3 region has 15 residues. In DNA form, the CDR3 reads TGTGCCAGCTGCGTACCGGACAGGTTCACAGATACGCAGTATTTT. Its protein is CASCVPDRFTDTQYF.

The chain combines TRBV5-1 with TRBJ1-1, with D uncertain. Germline V gene sequence: CDR1 SGHRS, CDR2 YFSETQ. Trimming removed 1 base at V and 1 base at J, with 5 bases between. The CDR3 totals 13 residues. CDR3 in amino acids: CASSLQSNTEAFF. In nucleotides, the CDR3 is TGCGCCAGCAGCTTGCAGTCGAACACTGAAGCTTTCTTT.

This CDR3 is CASSPPGQGSAGELFF. CDR3 bases: TGTGCCAGCAGCCCCCCGGGACAGGGGTCTGCCGGGGAGCTGTTTTTT. The gene calls are TRBV4-2 and TRBJ2-2; TRBD1 matches 10 bases. V dropped 4 bases and J dropped 6; count of bases not matched to a gene: 8. CDR3 length: 16 amino acids. Germline CDR1 is LGHNA and CDR2 is YNFKEQ.

This clone occurred once. The CDR3 protein is CASSFHRQGVNIQYF. The CDR3, as DNA: TGTGCCAGCAGCTTCCACAGACAGGGGGTGAACATTCAGTACTTC. The chain uses TRBV11-1 and TRBJ2-4, with 9 bases lining up with TRBD1. The CDR3 consists of 15 residues. Unmatched junction bases numbered 7, after V lost 3 bases and J lost 7 bases. In germline, CDR1 is SGHAT, CDR2 FQDESV (reference sequence).

This clone was counted a single time. The V gene is TRBV2, the J gene TRBJ1-1, with 8 bases aligning to TRBD1. The germline V gene has CDR1 SNHLY and CDR2 FYNNEI. CDR3 size: 13 residues. The ends lost 6 bases at V and 3 bases at J; junction bases unmatched: 3. Written as DNA, the CDR3 is TGTGCCAGCAGCGGACAGGGCGACACTGAAGCTTTCTTT. It specifies CASSGQGDTEAFF. Drawing the rest from reference TRBV2 and TRBJ1-1, the complete variable domain is EPEVTQTPSHQVTQMGQEVILRCVPISNHLYFYWYRQILGQKVEFLVSFYNNEISEKSEIFDDQFSVERPDGSNFTLKIRSTKLEDSAMYFCASSGQGDTEAFFGQGTRLTVV.

CDR3 DNA: TGTGCCAGCGGGGGGGTGAATGAGCAGTTCTTC. This sequence encodes CASGGVNEQFF. The chain has TRBV12-3 or TRBV12-4 and TRBJ2-1; 7 nucleotides agree with TRBD2. This CDR3 comprises 11 residues. Trimming took 8 bases from V and 7 from J; bases not matched to a gene: 2.

The chain carries TRBV4-2 and TRBJ2-1, with 8 bases lining up with TRBD2. This CDR3 contains 17 residues. CDR1 is LGHNA, CDR2 YNFKEQ, per germline. Trimming cost V 1 base and J 2 bases; bases outside gene matches: 7. CDR3 coding DNA: TGTGCCAGCAGCCAAGCCTCTGGCGGGGGGACCTACAATGAGCAGTTCTTC. Amino acids: CASSQASGGGTYNEQFF.

This chain joins TRBV14 and TRBJ2-3; 10 bases match TRBD2. The CDR3 extends over 16 amino acids. Germline V gene lookup returns CDR1 SGHDN and CDR2 FVKESK. Trimming took 4 bases from V and 3 from J; bases not matched to a gene: 7. The CDR3 reads CASSPKAGGRTDTQYF. In nucleotides, the CDR3 is TGTGCCAGCAGCCCGAAAGCGGGGGGGCGGACAGATACGCAGTATTTT.

This rearrangement joins TRBV9 to TRBJ2-7; 8 bases align to TRBD1. From germline, CDR1 is SGDLS and CDR2 YYNGEE. The CDR3 covers 15 residues. The trim removed 4 bases at V and 4 bases at J, leaving 10 bases unmatched. CDR3 bases: TGTGCCAGCAGCCCCAACTCAGGGGGCGGGTACGAGCAGTACTTC. It encodes CASSPNSGGGYEQYF.

This chain links TRBV30 with TRBJ2-2, with 8 bases matching TRBD1. CDR1 and CDR2 from the germline V gene are GTSNPN and SVGIG (reference sequence). This CDR3 contains 17 residues. Trimming cost V 4 bases and J 5 bases; bases outside gene matches: 15. CDR3 nucleotide sequence: TGTGCCTGGAAGCCACAGGAGCGACAGGGGCCTACCGGGGAGCTGTTTTTT. It specifies CAWKPQERQGPTGELFF.

V and J are TRBV4-1 and TRBJ2-1, with D perhaps matching TRBD2 (6 bases). Trimming pared 3 bases from V and 6 bases from J, leaving 21 bases between. This CDR3 has 17 amino acids. The germline gives CDR1 MGHRA, CDR2 YSYEKL. The CDR3 nucleotides read TGCGCCAGCAGCCAGAGGGCGGCGGGGAGTTTTTTCAATGAGCAGTTCTTC. Translating gives CASSQRAAGSFFNEQFF.

This chain's CDR3 is CASSADNIYGYTF. The CDR3 DNA reads as TGTGCCAGCTCAGCGGACAATATCTATGGCTACACCTTC. This rearrangement joins TRBV18 to TRBJ1-2; D is possibly TRBD1 (5 bases). V was trimmed by 5 bases and J by 4 bases, leaving 11 bases between them. Looked up from germline, CDR1 is KGHSH and CDR2 is LQKENI. The CDR3 totals 13 residues.

This rearrangement joins TRBV5-1 to TRBJ1-2; 7 bases align to TRBD1. CDR1 and CDR2 from the germline V gene are SGHRS and YFSETQ. The J segment lost 4 bases and the V segment lost 2 bases, leaving 8 bases of the junction unmatched. There are 15 residues in the CDR3. CDR3 amino acids: CASSLGQVYAYGYTF. CDR3 bases: TGCGCCAGCAGCTTAGGACAGGTCTATGCCTATGGCTACACCTTC.

The V call is TRBV15, the J call TRBJ2-7; D uncertain. V was pared by 1 base and J by 5 bases, with 9 bases between. The V gene's germline CDR1 is LNHNV and CDR2 YYDKDF (reference sequence). This CDR3 is 13 amino acids long. CDR3 sequence: CATSRGARDEQYF. CDR3 nucleotide sequence: TGTGCCACCAGCAGAGGAGCTCGGGACGAGCAGTACTTC. Variable domain in full (rest from reference TRBV15 and TRBJ2-7): DAMVIQNPRYQVTQFGKPVTLSCSQTLNHNVMYWYQQKSSQAPKLLFHYYDKDFNNEADTPDNFQSRRPNTSFCFLDIRSPGLGDTAMYLCATSRGARDEQYFGPGTRLTVT.

This clone was seen just once. The V gene is TRBV28, the J gene TRBJ2-1; TRBD1 might be the D (6 bases). V was cut by 6 bases and J by 0 bases, with 6 bases left in between. In germline, CDR1 is MDHEN, CDR2 SYDVKM. The CDR3 consists of 13 residues. The CDR3 sequence: CASRGASYNEQFF. CDR3 DNA sequence: TGTGCCAGCAGGGGGGCCTCCTACAATGAGCAGTTCTTC. Looking up the rest from reference TRBV28 and TRBJ2-1 gives the full variable domain: DVKVTQSSRYLVKRTGEKVFLECVQDMDHENMFWYRQDPGLGLRLIYFSYDVKMKEKGDIPEGYSVSREKKERFSLILESASTNQTSMYLCASRGASYNEQFFGPGTRLTVL.

This clone appeared once. The V and J genes are TRBV5-1 and TRBJ2-5; 11 bases match TRBD2. The V and J ends lost 6 bases and 4 bases, in that order; junction bases with no gene match: 5. The germline V gene has CDR1 SGHRS and CDR2 YFSETQ. This CDR3 has 14 amino acids. The CDR3 sequence: CASMMTSGVETQYF. The CDR3 DNA is TGCGCCAGCATGATGACTAGCGGGGTAGAGACCCAGTACTTC.

The chain combines TRBV28 with TRBJ2-5, with D possibly being TRBD1 (6 bases). V lost 4 bases and J 5 bases, leaving 20 bases between the germline ends. CDR1 MDHEN and CDR2 SYDVKM come from the germline V gene. This CDR3 contains 16 residues. Here the CDR3 DNA reads TGTGCCAGCAGTTCGCGATATCAGGGGTATGCGGAGACCCAGTACTTC. Translating gives CASSSRYQGYAETQYF.

The chain joins TRBV19 to TRBJ1-4; D not certain. CDR1 is LNHDA, CDR2 SQIVND, per germline (reference sequence). The V and J ends lost 5 bases and 5 bases respectively, with 15 bases between them. The CDR3 contains 15 residues. CDR3 in amino acids: CASSPFGQWNEKLFF. In DNA, the CDR3 is TGTGCCAGTAGTCCCTTTGGGCAGTGGAATGAAAAACTGTTTTTT.

The genes are TRBV7-3 and TRBJ2-3; 8 nucleotides agree with TRBD1. The CDR3 is 13 amino acids. V shed 6 bases and J 1 base; nucleotides not matched to a gene: 0. In germline, CDR1 is SGHTA, CDR2 FQGTGA. The CDR3 nucleotides read TGTGCCAGCAGACAGGGGGGCACAGATACGCAGTATTTT. Translated, it gives CASRQGGTDTQYF.

The table lists this clone with a count of one. The rearrangement joins TRBV9 to TRBJ1-1; 8 bases match TRBD1. CDR3 length equals 14 residues. Germline CDR1 SGDLS, CDR2 YYNGEE. The J segment lost 4 bases and the V segment lost 4 bases, leaving 6 bases of the junction unmatched. CDR3 nucleotides: TGTGCCAGCAGCTTTGGGACAGGCGGCACTGAAGCTTTCTTT. The encoded protein is CASSFGTGGTEAFF.

This clone was picked up many times. J is TRBJ2-7 and V is TRBV24-1; no clear D. V lost 9 bases and J 8 bases, leaving 13 bases between the germline ends. The CDR3 loop spans 11 amino acids. Germline assignment: CDR1 KGHDR and CDR2 SFDVKD. CDR3 DNA sequence: TGTGCCACCCTACCCGAAGATAAGCAGTACTTC. Its protein is CATLPEDKQYF.

V gene TRBV2 combines with J gene TRBJ1-1; D is possibly TRBD1 (5 bases). The V and J ends lost 1 base and 3 bases respectively, with 6 bases between them. CDR1 is SNHLY and CDR2 is FYNNEI in the germline V gene. This CDR3 has 13 residues. In DNA, the CDR3 is TGTGCCAGCAGTGAAGTCAGGGACACTGAAGCTTTCTTT. This translates into CASSEVRDTEAFF.

This rearrangement joins TRBV30 to TRBJ1-2, with D uncertain. The length of the CDR3 is 11 residues. Germline CDR1 is GTSNPN and CDR2 is SVGIG (reference sequence). Trimming pared 4 bases from V and 4 bases from J, leaving 7 bases between. In DNA form, the CDR3 reads TGTGCCTGGAATCCAGTCTATGGCTACACCTTC. Encoded protein: CAWNPVYGYTF. Drawing the rest from reference TRBV30 and TRBJ1-2, the complete variable domain is SQTIHQWPATLVQPVGSPLSLECTVEGTSNPNLYWYRQAAGRGLQLLFYSVGIGQISSEVPQNLSASRPQDRQFILSSKKLLLSDSGFYLCAWNPVYGYTFGSGTRLTVV.

This chain uses TRBV10-3 with TRBJ2-1; 7 bases agree with TRBD2. This CDR3 is 16 amino acids long. V shed 5 bases and J 7 bases; nucleotides not matched to a gene: 14. The germline gives CDR1 ENHRY, CDR2 SYGVKD. CDR3 in amino acids: CAISSLAGPQINEQFF. The CDR3 DNA is TGTGCCATCAGTTCCTTAGCGGGCCCCCAAATAAATGAGCAGTTCTTC.

This chain links TRBV9 with TRBJ2-1; TRBD2 agrees at 7 bases. Looked up from germline, CDR1 is SGDLS and CDR2 is YYNGEE. The CDR3 covers 12 residues. The ends lost 4 bases at V and 10 bases at J; junction bases unmatched: 5. CDR3 sequence reads: CASSWGGDEQFF. Here the CDR3 DNA reads TGTGCCAGCAGCTGGGGAGGGGACGAGCAGTTCTTC.

In nucleotides, the CDR3 is TGTGCCAGCAGCGATTCGCCTGGCAGAACCTACGAGCAGTACTTC. Translating it yields CASSDSPGRTYEQYF. The chain joins TRBV5-5 to TRBJ2-7; D not resolved. V dropped 4 bases and J dropped 2 bases, with 16 bases sitting between them. Germline V gene sequence: CDR1 SGHKS, CDR2 YYEKEE (reference sequence). There are 15 residues in the CDR3.

The chain has TRBV4-1 and TRBJ1-5, with D possibly TRBD1 on 5 matching bases. CDR1 is MGHRA, CDR2 YSYEKL, per germline. Trimming took off 4 bases at V and 9 bases at J, with 19 bases between the two ends. The CDR3 length is 15 residues. CDR3 DNA: TGCGCCAGCAGCCCCGGACCGGTCCGGGGGATGCCCCAGCATTTT. This codes for CASSPGPVRGMPQHF.

The chain links TRBV11-3 to TRBJ2-1; 7 bases line up with TRBD2. Losses at the gene ends were 0 bases for V and 6 bases for J; bases not matched to a gene: 11. Germline V gives CDR1 SGHNT, CDR2 YENEEA. The CDR3 is 17 amino acids. CDR3 loop: CASSLDFRQGGINEQFF. In DNA, the CDR3 is TGTGCCAGCAGCTTAGATTTTCGGCAGGGAGGGATCAATGAGCAGTTCTTC.

This clone has more than one count but fewer than ten. The rearrangement links TRBV7-8 to TRBJ2-2; 12 bases are shared with TRBD2. J lost 5 bases, V lost 3 bases, and 7 bases had no gene match. CDR1 is SGHVS and CDR2 is FQNEAQ in the germline V gene. This CDR3 spans 17 amino acids. The CDR3 nucleotides read TGTGCCAGCAGCTTGATACTAGCGGGAGGAGATACCGGGGAGCTGTTTTTT. Protein sequence: CASSLILAGGDTGELFF.

Only a few counts were recorded for this clone. The genes are TRBV18 and TRBJ1-6; 7 bases agree with TRBD1. CDR1 is KGHSH and CDR2 is LQKENI in the germline V gene. The junction had 4 bases not matched to a gene; V was cut back by 4 bases and J by 7 bases. CDR3 size: 14 residues. The DNA for the CDR3 is TGTGCCAGCTCACTGGGACAGCAAAATTCACCCCTCCACTTT. It specifies CASSLGQQNSPLHF.